Listed below are T cell receptor beta chains from one sample, sequenced in a study of blood T cell repertoires in COVID-19. TCRdb's copy holds only in-frame clones and misses some; the assay was immunoSEQ multiplex PCR. The sample holds approximately 50,000 clones, about 72% seen once. Source material: PBMCs or T cells enriched from blood (not recorded which). The receptor source for this set is a woman between 50 and 59 years old with acute COVID-19. The CDR3 runs from the conserved cysteine through the conserved F or W. Fields, in order: clone size, V gene, J gene, D gene, CDR3 DNA, CDR3 protein. A D gene is named only where the DNA matches it firmly. Size tells how often a clone was seen (once, few, many) or the class of an expanded clone, and some rows leave it out.

abundance: -; v_gene: TRBV27; j_gene: TRBJ2-5; d_gene: TRBD1; CDR3nt: TGTGCCAGCAGTCGAGTTACAATTGCGGACAGGAACCAAGAGACCCAGTACTTC; CDR3aa: CASSRVTIADRNQETQYF
abundance: -; v_gene: TRBV9; j_gene: TRBJ1-1; d_gene: TRBD1; CDR3nt: TGTGCCAGCAGCGTAGCTCCCCAGGGGGCGGGTGAAGCTTTCTTT; CDR3aa: CASSVAPQGAGEAFF
abundance: -; v_gene: TRBV2; j_gene: TRBJ2-2; d_gene: -; CDR3nt: TGTGCCAGCAGGGAGAGACCTAACACCGGGGAGCTGTTTTTT; CDR3aa: CASRERPNTGELFF
abundance: -; v_gene: TRBV29-1; j_gene: TRBJ1-1; d_gene: TRBD1; CDR3nt: TGCAGCGCCAAACACAGGGGGGGGAACACTGAAGCTTTCTTT; CDR3aa: CSAKHRGGNTEAFF
abundance: -; v_gene: TRBV6-5; j_gene: TRBJ1-6; d_gene: TRBD1; CDR3nt: TGTGCCACCTCGACAGGGACCAATTCACCCCTCCACTTT; CDR3aa: CATSTGTNSPLHF
abundance: -; v_gene: TRBV7-9; j_gene: TRBJ2-2; d_gene: -; CDR3nt: TGTGCCAGCAGCCCCAGGGTGAGCACCGGGGAGCTGTTTTTT; CDR3aa: CASSPRVSTGELFF
abundance: -; v_gene: TRBV5-4; j_gene: TRBJ1-2; d_gene: TRBD1; CDR3nt: TGTGCCAGCAGCTTGGGGACAGGGTCATTCAGTGCAAACTATGGCTACACCTTC; CDR3aa: CASSLGTGSFSANYGYTF
abundance: -; v_gene: TRBV19; j_gene: TRBJ1-5; d_gene: -; CDR3nt: TGTGCCAGTAGTAAACGGGACACTAATCAGCCCCAGCATTTT; CDR3aa: CASSKRDTNQPQHF
abundance: once; v_gene: TRBV5-1; j_gene: TRBJ1-4; d_gene: -; CDR3nt: TGCGCCAGCAGCCCGAGGACAGACCGACGGAGTGAAAAACTGTTTTTT; CDR3aa: CASSPRTDRRSEKLFF
abundance: -; v_gene: TRBV11-3; j_gene: TRBJ2-5; d_gene: -; CDR3nt: TGTGCCAGCAGCTTAGCGGGTGGGAGACTGAACCAAGAGACCCAGTACTTC; CDR3aa: CASSLAGGRLNQETQYF
abundance: -; v_gene: TRBV6-2/TRBV6-3; j_gene: TRBJ2-4; d_gene: TRBD2; CDR3nt: TGTGCCAGCAGTGGGGGGGGGTCACTAGCCAAAAACATTCAGTACTTC; CDR3aa: CASSGGGSLAKNIQYF
abundance: -; v_gene: TRBV12-5; j_gene: TRBJ2-5; d_gene: -; CDR3nt: TGTGCTAGTGGTTTCCCAGATGGGACCCAGTACTTC; CDR3aa: CASGFPDGTQYF
abundance: -; v_gene: TRBV6-1; j_gene: TRBJ1-2; d_gene: -; CDR3nt: TGTGCCAGCAGTGAATTGGACAGATATGGCTACACCTTC; CDR3aa: CASSELDRYGYTF
abundance: -; v_gene: TRBV21-1; j_gene: TRBJ2-2; d_gene: -; CDR3nt: TGTGCCAGCTGCAGGGAGAGCACCGGGGAGCTGTTTTTT; CDR3aa: CASCRESTGELFF
abundance: -; v_gene: TRBV6-6; j_gene: TRBJ2-1; d_gene: TRBD2; CDR3nt: TGTGCCAGCAGTTACCTAGCGGGGGGCCAAAACAATGAGCAGTTCTTC; CDR3aa: CASSYLAGGQNNEQFF
abundance: -; v_gene: TRBV13; j_gene: TRBJ1-3; d_gene: TRBD1; CDR3nt: TGTGCCAGCAGCTTAAGTGGACAGGGAGATTTTGGGGCATCTGGAAACACCATATATTTT; CDR3aa: CASSLSGQGDFGASGNTIYF
abundance: -; v_gene: TRBV15; j_gene: TRBJ2-7; d_gene: -; CDR3nt: TGTGCCACCAGCAGAGATCGCCAGTCCTACGAGCAGTACTTC; CDR3aa: CATSRDRQSYEQYF
abundance: -; v_gene: TRBV5-4; j_gene: TRBJ2-1; d_gene: -; CDR3nt: TGTGCCAGCAGCTTTTCCTGGAGCGGATCCTACAATGAGCAGTTCTTC; CDR3aa: CASSFSWSGSYNEQFF
abundance: -; v_gene: TRBV4-1; j_gene: TRBJ1-1; d_gene: -; CDR3nt: TGCGCCAGCAGCCACGCTGTCGGGGGTAAGTTCACTGAAGCTTTCTTT; CDR3aa: CASSHAVGGKFTEAFF